The rows below give T cell receptor beta chains drawn from one sample of a study of CD8+CD57+ T cells in acquired aplastic anemia. TCRdb itself ran the reads through MiXCR, one entry per CDR3 protein. Here the sample spans around 250,000 distinct CDR3 sequences, approximately 79% being singletons. Sequences were obtained from sorted CD4+, CD8+, or CD8+CD57+ T cells (not recorded which) from PBMCs. These receptors originate from a human donor with aplastic anemia. Both conserved end residues are part of each CDR3. The order of the fields is D gene, J gene, clone size, V gene, CDR3 protein, CDR3 DNA. The D gene is left open where the match is weak. Expanded clones get a size class; other rows say once, few or many, or leave the size out.

TRBD1,TRBJ2-7,.,TRBV29-1,CSAGQGTYEQYF,TGCAGCGCCGGACAGGGAACCTACGAGCAGTACTTC
.,TRBJ2-5,.,TRBV7-8,CATSSGREGKAQYF,TGTGCCACCAGCAGTGGCCGCGAGGGAAAAGCCCAGTACTTC
.,TRBJ1-1,once,TRBV11-1,CASSLDHGNTEAFF,TGTGCCAGCAGCTTAGACCACGGGAACACTGAAGCTTTCTTT
.,TRBJ2-3,.,TRBV7-8,CATSIGSGQDTQYF,TGTGCCACCAGCATAGGCAGCGGTCAAGATACGCAGTATTTC
.,TRBJ2-3,.,TRBV19,CASSLARGAYTQYF,TGTGCCAGTAGTTTAGCTAGAGGTGCCTATACGCAGTATTTT
.,TRBJ1-1,.,TRBV5-8,CASRLGTTNTEAFF,TGTGCCAGCAGGTTAGGGACGACCAACACTGAAGCTTTCTTT
.,TRBJ1-2,.,TRBV19,CASSPRAGTLSGSGYTF,TGTGCCAGTAGTCCAAGAGCCGGGACACTATCTGGTAGTGGCTACACCTTC
.,TRBJ2-5,.,TRBV9,CASSAGSEQATQYF,TGTGCCAGCAGCGCGGGCAGCGAGCAAGCGACCCAGTACTTC
.,TRBJ1-1,.,TRBV15,CATSREAGEATEAFF,TGTGCCACCAGCAGAGAGGCAGGGGAGGCCACTGAAGCTTTCTTT
TRBD1,TRBJ1-1,.,TRBV7-3,CASSLDLTGSTTAFF,TGTGCCAGCAGTTTAGATCTGACAGGGAGCACTACAGCTTTCTTT
TRBD2,TRBJ2-1,.,TRBV9,CASSQAGGNLKEQQFF,TGTGCCAGCAGCCAAGCGGGGGGAAACCTTAAGGAGCAGCAGTTCTTC
.,TRBJ2-1,.,TRBV7-8,CASSFHPGRTEFF,TGTGCCAGCAGCTTTCATCCAGGCCGGACAGAGTTTTTC
TRBD1,TRBJ2-1,.,TRBV2,CASSSGGIEEHFF,TGTGCCAGCAGCTCAGGGGGTATCGAGGAGCACTTCTTC
.,TRBJ1-6,few,TRBV7-2,CASSLAEGGDTQHLHF,TGTGCCAGCAGCTTGGCGGAAGGCGGCGATACGCAGCATCTCCACTTT